The 17 T cell receptor beta chains reported below all come from one sample, sequenced in a study of T cells expressing NK-cell markers. After re-calling the 5' RACE reads, TCRdb lists one entry per CDR3 protein, DNA absent. The sample data list roughly 380,000 distinct CDR3 sequences. Sequences were obtained from blood T cells: a sorted CD56 or NKG2C T cell subset, CD4+ or CD8+ T cells, or bulk PBMC T cells (not recorded which). These receptors were taken from a man between 18 and 69 years old in good health.

The chain is built from TRBV12-3 or TRBV12-4 and TRBJ2-2; TCRdb lists TRBD1, though no DNA is available to test this call. The CDR3 totals 15 residues. The CDR3 protein is CASSRTGRYTGELFF.

The rearrangement links TRBV12-3 or TRBV12-4 to TRBJ1-1; TCRdb proposes TRBD1, but this gene call is untestable without DNA. The CDR3 runs 14 residues. CDR3 amino acids: CASTRDRLNTEAFF.

The chain links TRBV6-1 to TRBJ2-7; the TCRdb call, TRBD1, lacks DNA for checking. Germline V gene sequence: CDR1 MNHNS, CDR2 SASEGT. The CDR3 loop spans 16 amino acids. The CDR3 sequence is CASSEAHMGVSYEQYF.

J is TRBJ2-4 and V is TRBV7-2; TCRdb's assignment of TRBD2 cannot be checked, as there is no DNA. The germline V gene encodes CDR1 SGHTA and CDR2 FQGNSA. This CDR3 is built from 20 residues. CDR3: CASSPRGSGGLKLAKNIQYF.

V is TRBV21-1 and J is TRBJ1-5. TRBV21-1 constitutes a pseudogene. The CDR3 is made up of 17 amino acids. CDR3 sequence reads: CASSKGRGVDLDQPQHF.

The V and J genes are TRBV7-2 and TRBJ2-1. CDR1 is SGHTA, CDR2 FQGNSA, per germline. The CDR3 runs 14 residues. This chain's CDR3 is CASSFLYNDNEQFF.

V is TRBV2 and J is TRBJ1-1; with no DNA, the TCRdb D assignment of TRBD1 cannot be verified. Germline V gene data show CDR1 as SNHLY and CDR2 as FYNNEI. There are 15 residues in the CDR3. The CDR3: CASSEAGGMGTEAFF. Based on the CDR3 plus reference TRBV2 and TRBJ1-1, the full variable domain is EPEVTQTPSHQVTQMGQEVILRCVPISNHLYFYWYRQILGQKVEFLVSFYNNEISEKSEIFDDQFSVERPDGSNFTLKIRSTKLEDSAMYFCASSEAGGMGTEAFFGQGTRLTVV.

V usage is TRBV4-1 and J usage is TRBJ2-7. Germline V gives CDR1 MGHRA, CDR2 YSYEKL. The CDR3 runs to 11 residues. This CDR3 is CASSQDGVQYF.

The chain joins TRBV7-9 to TRBJ2-3; the TRBD1 assignment by TCRdb is unverifiable without DNA. The germline gives CDR1 SEHNR, CDR2 FQNEAQ (reference sequence). The CDR3 spans 17 residues. The CDR3 here is CASSPGQGAGRTDTQYF.

This sequence joins TRBV7-9 and TRBJ2-1; TCRdb's D gene call, TRBD1, goes unchecked for lack of DNA. Per the germline V gene, CDR1 is SEHNR and CDR2 is FQNEAQ (reference sequence). There are 15 residues in the CDR3. This CDR3 reads CASSSSGSRSNEQFF.

This chain uses TRBV12-3 or TRBV12-4 with TRBJ2-5; with no DNA, the TCRdb D assignment of TRBD1 cannot be verified. This CDR3 has 16 residues. The CDR3 sequence is CASSPPEVAWVGTQYF.

The rearrangement links TRBV18 to TRBJ1-1; checking the TCRdb D call of TRBD1 is not possible without DNA. This CDR3 contains 15 residues. The germline gives CDR1 KGHSH, CDR2 LQKENI. The CDR3 loop is CASSPGVKGDTEAFF.

The chain has TRBV6-7 and TRBJ2-1; TCRdb's D call, TRBD1, is unchecked because there is no DNA. TRBV6-7 is an ORF; its function is uncertain. The CDR3 is made up of 17 amino acids. The CDR3 loop is CASTHRGSGGWYNEQFF.

V usage is TRBV5-1 and J usage is TRBJ2-6; TCRdb's assignment of TRBD2 cannot be checked, as there is no DNA. The CDR3 is made up of 16 amino acids. Germline loops: CDR1 SGHRS, CDR2 YFSETQ. CDR3 sequence reads: CASSWLLGAGANVLTF.

The V and J genes are TRBV28 and TRBJ1-5; the D call of TRBD1 rests on TCRdb alone, since no DNA is present to check it. CDR1 and CDR2 (germline): MDHEN, SYDVKM. The CDR3 runs to 16 residues. The CDR3 sequence: CASSFWGQGTNQPQHF.

This chain links TRBV5-1 with TRBJ1-5; TCRdb's D gene call, TRBD1, goes unchecked for lack of DNA. This CDR3 is 15 amino acids long. Per the germline V gene, CDR1 is SGHRS and CDR2 is YFSETQ. The CDR3 here is CASSPTGGSLEPQHF.

J is TRBJ1-2 and V is TRBV12-3 or TRBV12-4; with no DNA, the TCRdb D assignment of TRBD1 cannot be verified. The CDR3 has 14 residues. CDR3 in amino acids: CASSGGRGDYGYTF.